Shown below are 9 T cell receptor beta chains from a single sample sequenced in a study of CD8+ T cells in alopecia areata (dated by TCRdb to about 2018). Libraries were made using the immunoSEQ multiplex PCR assay. RNA was extracted from all samples and reverse transcribed into cDNA as template for TCR sequencing. TCRdb retrieved this table from immuneACCESS and kept in-frame rearrangements only. Not all clones are present; in checked studies, unresolved V genes account for under half, and no reason is known for the remainder. The sample includes about 180,000 clones, with roughly 66% observed a single time. The ten largest clones add up to approximately 10% of the sample. Read against the paper, the sample's time point label means: baseline before oral tofacitinib. The sequences come from CD8+ T cells sorted from blood, collected at week 0. The receptor set was obtained from a human donor with alopecia areata.

This clone was observed once. The gene calls are TRBV11-2 and TRBJ1-6, with a possible D match to TRBD1 (5 bases). The CDR3 is 14 amino acids. CDR1 and CDR2 from the germline V gene are SGHAT and FQNNGV. Trimming cost V 8 bases and J 7 bases, with 15 bases left between them. The CDR3 spells CASYGQGRNSPLHF. The CDR3 DNA reads as TGTGCCAGCTACGGGCAGGGTAGAAATTCACCCCTCCACTTT.

The chain uses TRBV6-5 and TRBJ2-3, with 7 positions matching TRBD2. V lost 2 bases to trimming and J lost 0 bases; unmatched junction nucleotides: 5. The germline V gene encodes CDR1 MNHEY and CDR2 SVGAGI. The CDR3 is 16 amino acids. The CDR3 region is CASSYLSGSSTDTQYF. CDR3 nucleotide sequence: TGTGCCAGCAGTTACCTTAGCGGGTCTAGCACAGATACGCAGTATTTT.

This chain uses TRBV27 with TRBJ2-7, with 9 bases fitting TRBD2. The CDR3 is 15 amino acids. Germline CDR1 MNHEY, CDR2 SMNVEV (reference sequence). Trimming at V came to 3 bases and at J to 3 bases, leaving 6 bases not matched to a gene. CDR3 coding DNA: TGTGCCAGCAGTTTTGGGCTAGCGGGGATCTACGAGCAGTACTTC. This encodes CASSFGLAGIYEQYF.

This chain connects TRBV27 to TRBJ1-1; 9 nucleotides align to TRBD1. V shed 3 bases and J 1 base; nucleotides not matched to a gene: 9. The CDR3 is 17 residues long. Germline CDR1 is MNHEY and CDR2 is SMNVEV (reference sequence). CDR3 DNA sequence: TGTGCCAGCAGTTTCCACCAGACAGGGGGTGAGAACACTGAAGCTTTCTTT. Translated: CASSFHQTGGENTEAFF.

The CDR3 region has the DNA TGTGCCATCAGTGAGGCCAGGGAAGCTTTCTTT. Residues: CAISEAREAFF. This sequence joins TRBV10-3 and TRBJ1-1, with D unresolved. The length of the CDR3 is 11 residues. The germline CDR1 and CDR2 sequences are ENHRY and SYGVKD. V dropped 2 bases and J dropped 8 bases, with 6 bases sitting between them.

The chain is built from TRBV30 and TRBJ1-5, with 9 bases aligning to TRBD1. V lost 2 bases and J lost 3; bases outside the gene matches: 8. This CDR3 is built from 16 residues. Germline CDR1 reads GTSNPN; CDR2 reads SVGIG (reference sequence). The CDR3 region is CAWSSGTGMVNQPQHF. Written as DNA, the CDR3 is TGTGCCTGGAGTTCCGGGACAGGGATGGTCAATCAGCCCCAGCATTTT.

This clone has only a few counts. The chain carries TRBV7-2 and TRBJ1-2, with D tentatively TRBD1 (5 bases). This CDR3 has 13 amino acids. With 0 bases removed from V and 7 bases from J, the gap between germline ends came to 9 bases. The germline CDR1 and CDR2 sequences are SGHTA and FQGNSA. The CDR3 DNA sequence: TGTGCCAGCAGCTTAGCCGGGGGTACTGGCTACACCTTC. Translated: CASSLAGGTGYTF.

The chain recombines TRBV4-1 with TRBJ2-1, with D uncertain. The CDR3 totals 15 residues. V lost 3 bases, J lost 6 bases, and 15 bases lay in between. CDR1 is MGHRA and CDR2 is YSYEKL in the germline V gene. This chain's CDR3 is CASSHKRTGGNEQFF. CDR3 sequence (DNA): TGCGCCAGCAGCCACAAACGGACGGGCGGCAATGAGCAGTTCTTC.

This clone showed up just a few times. The chain uses TRBV7-9 and TRBJ1-5; a possible D gene is TRBD1 (5 bases). CDR1 SEHNR and CDR2 FQNEAQ come from the germline V gene (reference sequence). The CDR3 contains 14 residues. The V end was cut by 5 bases, the J end by 5 bases, with 13 bases between. The CDR3 sequence: CASSPGAGDQPQHF. In nucleotides, the CDR3 is TGTGCCAGCAGCCCCGGGGCAGGCGATCAGCCCCAGCATTTT.